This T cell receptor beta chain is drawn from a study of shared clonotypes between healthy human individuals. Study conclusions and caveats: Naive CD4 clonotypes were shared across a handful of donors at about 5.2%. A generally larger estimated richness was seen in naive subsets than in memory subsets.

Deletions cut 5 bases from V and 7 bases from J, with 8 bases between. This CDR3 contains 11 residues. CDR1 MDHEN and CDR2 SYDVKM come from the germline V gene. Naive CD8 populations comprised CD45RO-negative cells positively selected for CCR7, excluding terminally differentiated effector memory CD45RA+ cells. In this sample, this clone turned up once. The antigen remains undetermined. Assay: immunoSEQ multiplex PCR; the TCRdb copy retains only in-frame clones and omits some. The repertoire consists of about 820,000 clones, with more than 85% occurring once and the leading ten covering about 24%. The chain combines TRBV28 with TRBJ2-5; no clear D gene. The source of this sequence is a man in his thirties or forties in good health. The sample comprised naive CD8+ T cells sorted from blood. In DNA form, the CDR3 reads TGTGCCAGCAGTCACCCCGGGACCCAGTACTTC. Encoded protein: CASSHPGTQYF.